The 28 T cell receptor beta chains below come from one sample, sequenced in a study of CD8+ T cells in alopecia areata. After isolation, RNA underwent reverse transcription to generate cDNA as the sequencing template. Repertoires were generated with immunoSEQ multiplex PCR, while TCRdb's copy carries only in-frame clones and drops some. The sample contains roughly 120,000 clones, roughly 69% of which appear only once. The specimen was CD4+ T cells sorted from blood. The receptors shown here come from a human donor in good health.

Turning to this clone: Other DNA sequences within the sample encode an identical CDR3. The V gene is TRBV29-1, the J gene TRBJ1-2; D ambiguous. Between the trimmed V and J ends, which lost 4 bases and 0 bases, there was a span of 6 bases. The CDR3 totals 12 residues. Germline values: CDR1 SQVTM, CDR2 ANQGSEA. This CDR3 reads CSVGQANYGYTF. In DNA form, the CDR3 reads TGCAGCGTTGGGCAAGCTAACTATGGCTACACCTTC.

In its sample, this clone was seen once. The V call is TRBV30, the J call TRBJ1-2; D is unclear. Trimming removed 5 bases from V and 8 bases from J, with 12 bases in between. There are 11 residues in the CDR3. Germline CDR1 is GTSNPN and CDR2 is SVGIG (reference sequence). CDR3 sequence reads: CAWARGGGYTF. The DNA of the CDR3 is TGTGCCTGGGCCCGTGGAGGCGGCTACACCTTC. The full variable domain, its missing parts supplied by reference TRBV30 and TRBJ1-2, is SQTIHQWPATLVQPVGSPLSLECTVEGTSNPNLYWYRQAAGRGLQLLFYSVGIGQISSEVPQNLSASRPQDRQFILSSKKLLLSDSGFYLCAWARGGGYTFGSGTRLTVV.

This sequence joins TRBV9 and TRBJ1-1, with a possible D match to TRBD1 (5 bases). V gave up 2 bases and J gave up 4 bases, with 15 bases separating them. Germline V gives CDR1 SGDLS, CDR2 YYNGEE. CDR3 size: 15 residues. The DNA of the CDR3 is TGTGCCAGCAGCGTCCGGGACGACGGGATCACTGAAGCTTTCTTT. This codes for CASSVRDDGITEAFF.

The chain carries TRBV29-1 and TRBJ2-2, with D unresolved. This CDR3 region has 12 residues. The V gene's germline CDR1 is SQVTM and CDR2 ANQGSEA. V lost 5 bases to trimming and J lost 6 bases, with 10 bases between them. DNA for the CDR3: TGCAGCGTTTTGGGTTACGCCGGGGAGCTGTTTTTT. Its protein is CSVLGYAGELFF.

The chain is built from TRBV30 and TRBJ2-3; 8 bases agree with TRBD1. The CDR3 sequence is 13 residues long. Germline trimming cut 3 bases from V and 4 bases from J; bases unmatched to any gene: 3. Germline CDR1 is GTSNPN and CDR2 is SVGIG (reference sequence). CDR3 amino acids: CAWSPTGADTQYF. For the CDR3, the DNA is TGTGCCTGGAGCCCGACAGGGGCAGATACGCAGTATTTT.

This chain connects TRBV27 to TRBJ2-6, with 7 bases lining up with TRBD1. V was clipped by 5 bases and J by 1 base; unmatched bases: 2. CDR3 length: 15 residues. The germline V gene has CDR1 MNHEY and CDR2 SMNVEV (reference sequence). The CDR3 sequence is CASSKTGSGANVLTF. The CDR3 DNA is TGTGCCAGCAGTAAGACAGGGTCTGGGGCCAACGTCCTGACTTTC.

This chain connects TRBV11-2 to TRBJ1-1; unclear D gene. V was cut by 0 bases and J by 1 base, with 6 bases left in between. Germline-derived CDR1 and CDR2 are SGHAT and FQNNGV. The CDR3 length is 14 residues. The chain's CDR3 is CASSLEGGNTEAFF. The CDR3 region has the DNA TGTGCCAGCAGCTTAGAAGGCGGGAACACTGAAGCTTTCTTT.

The chain uses TRBV5-4 and TRBJ1-3; D may be TRBD1 (5 bases). Germline V lookup: CDR1 SGHNT, CDR2 YYREEE (reference sequence). The CDR3 contains 17 residues. Trimming took 3 bases from V and 0 from J, leaving 16 bases between them. CDR3 nucleotides: TGTGCCAGCAGCTCTAAGGTCCCAGGGCTCTCTGGAAACACCATATATTTT. This codes for CASSSKVPGLSGNTIYF.

This sequence joins TRBV29-1 and TRBJ1-5, with 9 bases identical to TRBD1. CDR1 and CDR2 (germline): SQVTM, ANQGSEA. The ends lost 5 bases at V and 4 bases at J; junction bases unmatched: 6. This CDR3 has 14 amino acids. Written as DNA, the CDR3 is TGCAGCGTTACGGCCGGGACAGGGAATCAGCCCCAGCATTTT. This gives the protein CSVTAGTGNQPQHF.

As concerns this clone: The sample contains more than one DNA sequence encoding this CDR3. The chain couples TRBV29-1 to TRBJ1-1; D perhaps matches TRBD1 (6 bases). Germline V lookup: CDR1 SQVTM, CDR2 ANQGSEA. Between the trimmed V and J ends, which lost 4 bases and 4 bases, there was a span of 7 bases. CDR3 length: 11 amino acids. The CDR3 reads CSVAGATEAFF. In nucleotides, the CDR3 is TGCAGCGTTGCGGGGGCCACTGAAGCTTTCTTT.

This sequence joins TRBV27 and TRBJ1-6, with D maybe TRBD1 (5 bases). The ends were cut back, 0 bases at V and 7 bases at J, with 10 bases in the middle. Germline V CDR1 and CDR2: MNHEY, SMNVEV (reference sequence). This CDR3 comprises 15 residues. The CDR3 DNA sequence: TGTGCCAGCAGTTTATCCAGACAGCCGAATTCACCCCTCCACTTT. It translates to CASSLSRQPNSPLHF.

The rearrangement joins TRBV7-2 to TRBJ2-1; 8 bases are shared with TRBD2. CDR3 length: 15 residues. The J segment lost 1 base and the V segment lost 5 bases, leaving 4 bases of the junction unmatched. From germline, CDR1 is SGHTA and CDR2 FQGNSA. CDR3: CASSRAGGSYNEQFF. In nucleotides, the CDR3 is TGTGCCAGCAGCCGTGCGGGGGGATCCTACAATGAGCAGTTCTTC. The variable domain in full, with the rest retrieved from reference TRBV7-2 and TRBJ2-1, is GAGVSQSPSNKVTEKGKDVELRCDPISGHTALYWYRQSLGQGLEFLIYFQGNSAPDKSGLPSDRFSAERTGGSVSTLTIQRTQQEDSAVYLCASSRAGGSYNEQFFGPGTRLTVL.

The DNA for the CDR3 is TGTGCCAGCACCGACAGTAATAGCAATCAGCCCCAGCATTTT. This encodes CASTDSNSNQPQHF. The chain couples TRBV2 to TRBJ1-5, with D perhaps TRBD1 (5 bases). Germline CDR1 and CDR2: SNHLY and FYNNEI. V was clipped by 7 bases and J by 0 bases, with 10 bases between them. CDR3 length: 14 residues.

The chain is built from TRBV5-1 and TRBJ1-5, with a tentative D call TRBD1 (6 bases). Germline V gene lookup returns CDR1 SGHRS and CDR2 YFSETQ. The CDR3 consists of 13 residues. Trimming left V 5 bases short and J 7 bases short, with 13 bases between. The CDR3: CASSRGLGQPQHF. For the CDR3, the DNA is TGCGCCAGCAGTAGGGGGTTAGGCCAGCCCCAGCATTTT.

The V gene is TRBV30, the J gene TRBJ1-4; D is undetermined. The CDR3 covers 14 residues. The V and J ends lost 0 bases and 5 bases respectively, with 10 bases between them. CDR1 is GTSNPN and CDR2 is SVGIG in the germline V gene (reference sequence). CDR3 amino acids: CAWSVRRKNEKLFF. The CDR3 DNA sequence: TGTGCCTGGAGTGTACGACGGAAGAATGAAAAACTGTTTTTT.

The chain carries TRBV29-1 and TRBJ1-1; D is uncertain. Germline assignment: CDR1 SQVTM and CDR2 ANQGSEA. The CDR3 is 13 amino acids. V lost 4 bases to trimming and J lost 0 bases, with 9 bases between them. This chain's CDR3 is CSVGQPLNTEAFF. The CDR3 DNA is TGCAGCGTTGGCCAGCCGCTGAACACTGAAGCTTTCTTT.

This sequence joins TRBV30 and TRBJ1-2; TRBD1 matches at 8 bases. V lost 4 bases, J lost 8 bases, and 12 bases stayed unmatched. Germline V gives CDR1 GTSNPN, CDR2 SVGIG (reference sequence). The CDR3 has 14 amino acids. As DNA, the CDR3 is TGTGCCTGGAAAGGGGGCCAGGGGGCCTGGGGCTACACCTTC. It yields the protein CAWKGGQGAWGYTF.

This chain joins TRBV2 and TRBJ1-2; D perhaps matches TRBD1 (5 bases). This CDR3 spans 15 amino acids. Germline V gene sequence: CDR1 SNHLY, CDR2 FYNNEI. The V and J ends lost 2 bases and 8 bases respectively, with 18 bases between them. The CDR3 region is CASSERQGLAPGYTF. DNA for the CDR3: TGTGCCAGCAGTGAAAGGCAGGGACTTGCACCCGGCTACACCTTC.

The rearrangement uses TRBV5-1 and TRBJ2-3, with D uncertain. The CDR3 sequence is 14 residues long. Germline V gives CDR1 SGHRS, CDR2 YFSETQ. V was shortened by 1 base and J by 0 bases, with 6 bases between the two germline ends. The CDR3 DNA follows: TGCGCCAGCAGCTTGCGACCAAGCACAGATACGCAGTATTTT. It codes for CASSLRPSTDTQYF.

The chain combines TRBV5-6 with TRBJ1-2; the D gene is possibly TRBD1 (5 bases). Germline CDR1 and CDR2: SGHDT and YYEEEE. CDR3 size: 13 residues. Trimming removed 4 bases from V and 8 bases from J, with 15 bases in between. The CDR3 DNA reads as TGTGCCAGCAGCCTGGGGACGGCGGGAGGCTACACCTTC. This codes for CASSLGTAGGYTF.

The chain uses TRBV4-1 and TRBJ1-2, with D tentatively TRBD1 (6 bases). Trimming shortened V by 0 bases and J by 2 bases, and 13 bases separated the two germline ends. This CDR3 has 16 amino acids. Germline CDR1 MGHRA, CDR2 YSYEKL. The CDR3, as DNA: TGCGCCAGCAGCCAAGATCAGGGGAGGCTCAACTATGGCTACACCTTC. This gives the protein CASSQDQGRLNYGYTF.

The chain is built from TRBV5-4 and TRBJ2-5, with D maybe TRBD2 (6 bases). Germline V gene sequence: CDR1 SGHNT, CDR2 YYREEE (reference sequence). V lost 3 bases and J 4 bases, leaving 13 bases between the germline ends. The CDR3 extends over 14 amino acids. CDR3 sequence: CASSSTSGLETQYF. The CDR3 DNA is TGTGCCAGCAGCTCGACTAGTGGGCTAGAGACCCAGTACTTC.

V and J are TRBV29-1 and TRBJ2-7; TRBD2 matches 15 bases. This CDR3 is 14 amino acids long. Germline loops: CDR1 SQVTM, CDR2 ANQGSEA. Losses at the gene ends were 6 bases for V and 6 bases for J; bases not matched to a gene: 6. The CDR3 sequence is CSVGTSGGIAEQYF. DNA for the CDR3: TGCAGCGTCGGGACTAGCGGGGGGATTGCCGAGCAGTACTTC.

The chain joins TRBV2 to TRBJ2-3; D is possibly TRBD1 or TRBD2 (5 bases each). The CDR3 spans 13 residues. Trimming stripped 7 bases from V and 2 bases from J, with 10 bases between. CDR1 is SNHLY, CDR2 FYNNEI, per germline. This CDR3 is CASKFGTTDTQYF. CDR3 in DNA: TGTGCCAGCAAATTCGGGACCACAGATACGCAGTATTTT.

J is TRBJ1-2 and V is TRBV27; tentative D call: TRBD1 (6 bases). Germline-derived CDR1 and CDR2 are MNHEY and SMNVEV (reference sequence). The V and J ends lost 6 bases and 0 bases respectively, with 20 bases between them. The length of the CDR3 is 17 residues. The CDR3 sequence: CASRDKTGRLTNYGYTF. CDR3 in DNA: TGTGCCAGCAGGGACAAGACAGGAAGGCTTACTAACTATGGCTACACCTTC.

The chain combines TRBV30 with TRBJ1-2; TRBD1 is a possible D gene (6 bases). The CDR3 sequence is 14 residues long. Trimming cost V 6 bases and J 1 base, with 15 bases left between them. Germline V lookup: CDR1 GTSNPN, CDR2 SVGIG (reference sequence). The CDR3: CACSPDSYNYGYTF. As DNA, the CDR3 is TGTGCCTGTTCCCCGGACAGCTATAACTATGGCTACACCTTC.

This rearrangement joins TRBV29-1 to TRBJ1-1; TRBD1 agrees at 9 bases. V was clipped by 6 bases and J by 3 bases; unmatched bases: 5. This CDR3 comprises 13 residues. The germline gives CDR1 SQVTM, CDR2 ANQGSEA. The CDR3 DNA follows: TGCAGCGTGGCGGACAGGGGTTACACTGAAGCTTTCTTT. Protein sequence: CSVADRGYTEAFF.

The chain has TRBV29-1 and TRBJ1-4; maybe TRBD1 (5 bases). V was pared by 6 bases and J by 5 bases, with 16 bases between. The CDR3 spans 14 residues. In germline, CDR1 is SQVTM, CDR2 ANQGSEA. Here the CDR3 reads CSVLRPGTNEKLFF. The CDR3 DNA sequence: TGCAGCGTACTGCGGCCCGGGACGAATGAAAAACTGTTTTTT.